The entry that follows covers one T cell receptor beta chain sequence. V was pared by 2 bases and J by 0 bases, with 7 bases of the junction left unmatched. Germline-derived CDR1 and CDR2 are SGHTA and FQGNSA. The CDR3 has 17 amino acids. This sample is part of a study of blood T cell repertoires in COVID-19. Study at large: Material from acute and convalescent COVID-19 was sourced from the United States, Italy and Spain. From T cells, B-cell-depleted T cells, or PBMCs came the material, which was cDNA or gDNA.

In the original workflow: Amplification from reference gene primers served as the basis for estimated nucleated cell counts. Generated by immunoSEQ multiplex PCR, the TCRdb table keeps only in-frame clones and is missing some. The V and J calls and clone size were taken over from that table, and D and trimming were inferred from the DNA. The table lists around 85,000 clones, 87% of them singletons. The clonotype originates from a man aged 60-69 years with acute or convalescent COVID-19. The chain combines TRBV7-2 with TRBJ1-1; 9 nucleotides align to TRBD1. The specimen sequenced was peripheral blood. CDR3 residues: CASSLSRTGVLNTEAFF. The CDR3 DNA follows: TGTGCCAGCAGCTTATCCAGGACAGGGGTATTGAACACTGAAGCTTTCTTT.